Listed here are 2 T cell receptor beta chains from one sample, sequenced in a study of blood T cell repertoires in COVID-19 (TCRdb year 2020). The library was made by the immunoSEQ multiplex PCR assay. TCRdb took this table from immuneACCESS and kept in-frame rearrangements with V and J called. Such tables lack part of the clones; where checked against another copy, unresolved V genes explain under half of the gap, and the rest is unexplained. The sample data list about 320,000 clones, and roughly 90% of these were observed just once. The ten largest clones add up to around 4.2% of the sample. What was sequenced was PBMCs or T cells enriched from blood (not recorded which). The receptor set was obtained from a young woman who had been exposed to COVID-19.

The V call is TRBV4-2, the J call TRBJ1-2; a possible D gene is TRBD1 (6 bases). The CDR3 runs 17 residues. Trimming took off 1 base at V and 3 bases at J, with 18 bases between the two ends. From germline, CDR1 is LGHNA and CDR2 YNFKEQ. CDR3 region: CASSQADLHREDYGYTF. CDR3 in DNA: TGTGCCAGCAGCCAAGCAGACCTCCACAGGGAAGACTATGGCTACACCTTC.

The genes are TRBV5-4 and TRBJ2-7, with 8 positions matching TRBD2. The J segment lost 2 bases and the V segment lost 3 bases, leaving 7 bases of the junction unmatched. This CDR3 is 15 amino acids long. Germline lookup yields CDR1 SGHNT and CDR2 YYREEE (reference sequence). CDR3 sequence (DNA): TGTGCCAGCAGCTCCCTACCGCGGGGGGCCTACGAGCAGTACTTC. Its translation is CASSSLPRGAYEQYF.